This entry lists 14 T cell receptor beta chains sequenced from one sample in a study of response to subunit inactivated influenza vaccine. TCRdb reanalysed the RT-PCR reads using MiXCR and keeps one entry per CDR3 protein. The top ten hold 11% of the sample, which has around 850,000 distinct CDR3 sequences, under 20% seen once. Sample: PBMCs from blood, taken less than 6 days after vaccination. The receptor set was obtained from a man between 45 and 60 years old who received an inactivated influenza vaccine.

The V call is TRBV20-1, the J call TRBJ1-5; 7 bases fit TRBD1. With V trimmed by 3 bases and J by 0 bases, 8 bases remained unmatched. This CDR3 comprises 16 residues. Germline V gives CDR1 DFQATT, CDR2 SNEGSKA (reference sequence). The CDR3 loop reads CSASLQGIYSNQPQHF. CDR3 nucleotides: TGCAGTGCTAGTTTACAGGGGATTTATAGCAATCAGCCCCAGCATTTT.

The table lists this clonotype with many counts. The gene calls are TRBV5-1 and TRBJ2-5, with 7 bases that match TRBD2. The V gene's germline CDR1 is SGHRS and CDR2 YFSETQ. V was clipped by 4 bases and J by 3 bases; unmatched bases: 3. CDR3 length: 13 residues. The CDR3 DNA reads TGCGCCAGCAGCCCGAGCGGGGAAGAGACCCAGTACTTC. Protein sequence: CASSPSGEETQYF.

With respect to this clonotype: Being one base from a much bigger clone, this may be a read error. The V and J genes are TRBV7-2 and TRBJ2-3; 7 bases are a match to TRBD1. Per germline, CDR1 SGHTA and CDR2 FQGNSA. V was clipped by 6 bases and J by 4 bases; unmatched bases: 4. The CDR3 totals 13 residues. CDR3 nucleotide sequence: TGTGCCAGCAGTTACAGGGGCCCAGATACGCAGTATTTT. Amino acids: CASSYRGPDTQYF. Complete variable domain (other parts from reference TRBV7-2 and TRBJ2-3): GAGVSQSPSNKVTEKGKDVELRCDPISGHTALYWYRQSLGQGLEFLIYFQGNSAPDKSGLPSDRFSAERTGGSVSTLTIQRTQQEDSAVYLCASSYRGPDTQYFGPGTRLTVL.

In its sample, this clonotype was seen a few times. This sequence joins TRBV28 and TRBJ2-2; TRBD1 matches 12 bases. The ends lost 10 bases at V and 7 bases at J; junction bases unmatched: 10. Germline loops: CDR1 MDHEN, CDR2 SYDVKM. The CDR3 has 15 amino acids. The CDR3 DNA reads as TGTGCCATCCCAGCCGGGACAGGGGGCATCGGGGAGCTGTTTTTT. This translates into CAIPAGTGGIGELFF. The whole variable domain, remainder taken from reference TRBV28 and TRBJ2-2, is DVKVTQSSRYLVKRTGEKVFLECVQDMDHENMFWYRQDPGLGLRLIYFSYDVKMKEKGDIPEGYSVSREKKERFSLILESASTNQTSMYLCAIPAGTGGIGELFFGEGSRLTVL.

Remarks on this clonotype: Relative to the germline gene, one junction end is altered; a read error may explain this. This chain links TRBV28 with TRBJ2-7, with D possibly matching TRBD2 (6 bases). This CDR3 has 13 amino acids. Germline V lookup: CDR1 MDHEN, CDR2 SYDVKM. The CDR3 reads CASSSREPLRADF. The CDR3 DNA is TGTGCCAGCAGTAGCCGGGAGCCCCTACGAGCCGACTTC.

Notes on this clonotype: The junction departs from the called germline gene at one end, perhaps through a read error. The V gene is TRBV5-1, the J gene TRBJ2-7; no definite D call. From germline, CDR1 is SGHRS and CDR2 YFSETQ. The CDR3 covers 13 residues. In DNA, the CDR3 is TGCGCCATCAGCTTTCGTGACTCCTACGAGCAGTACTTC. The encoded protein is CAISFRDSYEQYF. Combining the CDR3 with reference TRBV5-1 and TRBJ2-7 gives the whole variable domain KAGVTQTPRYLIKTRGQQVTLSCSPISGHRSVSWYQQTPGQGLQFLFEYFSETQRNKGNFPGRFSGRQFSNSRSEMNVSTLELGDSALYLCAISFRDSYEQYFGPGTRLTVT.

This clonotype has a count of ten or more. This chain joins TRBV12-3 or TRBV12-4 and TRBJ2-7; 10 bases are shared with TRBD1. With V trimmed by 5 bases and J by 5 bases, 6 bases remained unmatched. CDR3 length: 14 amino acids. The CDR3 sequence: CASSPGTGADEQYF. Written as DNA, the CDR3 is TGTGCCAGCAGTCCCGGGACAGGGGCGGACGAGCAGTACTTC.

This clonotype was counted at least ten times. The chain combines TRBV12-3 or TRBV12-4 with TRBJ1-2; 8 nucleotides agree with TRBD1. Unmatched junction bases numbered 3, after V lost 5 bases and J lost 4 bases. The CDR3 covers 13 residues. The CDR3 nucleotides are TGTGCCAGCAGTCCCGGGACAGGCTATGGCTACACCTTC. This codes for CASSPGTGYGYTF.

V is TRBV20-1 and J is TRBJ2-2; no clear D gene. In germline, CDR1 is DFQATT, CDR2 SNEGSKA (reference sequence). Trimming took off 0 bases at V and 6 bases at J, with 8 bases between the two ends. CDR3 length equals 13 residues. The CDR3 reads CSARDGRPGELFF. CDR3 DNA: TGCAGTGCTAGAGATGGGCGGCCCGGGGAGCTGTTTTTT.

This clonotype was observed a handful of times. CDR3 sequence: CASSLGGSGHSYNEQFF. The CDR3 DNA follows: TGCGCCAGCAGCTTGGGGGGGAGCGGACACTCCTACAATGAGCAGTTCTTC. The V and J genes are TRBV5-1 and TRBJ2-1; either TRBD1 or TRBD2 may fit D (5 bases each). This CDR3 comprises 17 residues. Trimming removed 0 bases from V and 0 bases from J, with 13 bases in between. The V gene's germline CDR1 is SGHRS and CDR2 YFSETQ.

This sequence joins TRBV10-3 and TRBJ2-5; TRBD2 matches at 8 bases. V was pared by 2 bases and J by 2 bases, with 16 bases of the junction left unmatched. The CDR3 totals 19 residues. The V gene's germline CDR1 is ENHRY and CDR2 SYGVKD. CDR3 sequence: CAISEALGIRGGGQETQYF. CDR3 nucleotide sequence: TGTGCCATCAGTGAGGCTTTGGGGATACGGGGGGGTGGACAAGAGACCCAGTACTTC.

The gene calls are TRBV12-3 or TRBV12-4 and TRBJ1-4; 7 nucleotides agree with TRBD1. The CDR3 is made up of 15 amino acids. J was trimmed by 6 bases and V by 1 base; bases with no gene match: 5. The CDR3 sequence: CASSLGQGTDEKLFF. CDR3 DNA: TGTGCCAGCAGTTTAGGACAGGGTACCGATGAAAAACTGTTTTTT.

Notes on this clonotype: A much larger clone is a single base away; this may be a read error. The V and J genes are TRBV6-2 or TRBV6-3 and TRBJ2-7, with D possibly matching TRBD1 (5 bases). Germline loops: CDR1 MNHEY, CDR2 SVGEGT. The V end lost 2 bases, the J end lost 1 base, and 6 bases lay between the germline ends. The CDR3 extends over 13 amino acids. Written as DNA, the CDR3 is TGTGCCAGCAGTTACAGACAGTCCTACGAGCAGTACTTC. Its protein is CASSYRQSYEQYF.

The V and J genes are TRBV6-1 and TRBJ1-5; a weak D match, TRBD1 (6 bases). This CDR3 contains 16 residues. Germline loops: CDR1 MNHNS, CDR2 SASEGT. V was pared by 0 bases and J by 6 bases, with 15 bases between. CDR3 loop: CASSEAGDMGRQPQHF. The CDR3 coding sequence is TGTGCCAGCAGTGAAGCGGGGGACATGGGTCGTCAGCCCCAGCATTTT.